This section outlines one T cell receptor (beta chain) sequence together with its context. Antigen unknown. These data belong to a study of post-analysis software for immune sequencing data. TCR beta libraries were prepared from cDNA with unique molecular identifiers. TCRdb passed the PCR reads through MiXCR, listing each CDR3 protein once. The sample has about 770,000 distinct CDR3 sequences, 46% seen once. Study-wide results and caveats: Strong co-clustering by F measure was seen for same-batch samples. Compared against controls, patients with multiple sclerosis displayed significantly lower normalized Chao1 diversity. TRBV segments more frequent in patients than in controls numbered several and included TRBV5-6, TRBV5-1 and TRBV20-1.

This CDR3 is 14 amino acids long. Germline lookup yields CDR1 SGDLS and CDR2 YYNGEE. Trimming pared 3 bases from V and 4 bases from J, leaving 11 bases between. The sequenced sample consisted of blood. This sequence originates from a girl between 10 and 17 years old with multiple sclerosis. This chain uses TRBV9 with TRBJ2-1, with D maybe TRBD1 (6 bases). In nucleotides, the CDR3 is TGTGCCAGCAGCGAGGGGACAAAATACAATGAGCAGTTCTTC. As protein: CASSEGTKYNEQFF.